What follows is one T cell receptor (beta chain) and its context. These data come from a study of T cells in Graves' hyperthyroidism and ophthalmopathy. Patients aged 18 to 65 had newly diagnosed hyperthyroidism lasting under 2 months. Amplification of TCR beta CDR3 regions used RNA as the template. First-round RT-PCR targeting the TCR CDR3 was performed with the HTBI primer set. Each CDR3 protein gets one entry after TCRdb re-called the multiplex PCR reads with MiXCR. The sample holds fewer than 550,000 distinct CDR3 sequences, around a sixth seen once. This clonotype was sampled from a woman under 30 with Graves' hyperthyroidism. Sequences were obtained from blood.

The CDR3 sequence: CASSQIESLGGKYEQYF. The CDR3 nucleotides read TGCGCCAGCAGCCAGATTGAGTCTCTCGGAGGAAAGTACGAGCAGTACTTC. The chain links TRBV4-1 to TRBJ2-7; a weak D match, TRBD2 (5 bases). V dropped 3 bases and J dropped 4 bases, with 22 bases sitting between them. Germline V gene sequence: CDR1 MGHRA, CDR2 YSYEKL. The length of the CDR3 is 17 residues.